The 14 T cell receptor beta chains below come from one sample, sequenced in a study of T cell responses to AZD1222 COVID-19 vaccine. Assay: immunoSEQ multiplex PCR; the TCRdb copy retains only in-frame clones and omits some. The table has tens of thousands of clones, approximately 86% seen once. The material was peripheral blood, obtained 28 days after the second AZD1222 dose. These receptors came from an adult who received the AZD1222 COVID-19 vaccine.

This chain uses TRBV2 with TRBJ1-2, with D perhaps TRBD1 (6 bases). Germline V gene data show CDR1 as SNHLY and CDR2 as FYNNEI. The CDR3 runs to 16 residues. V was cut by 4 bases and J by 0 bases, with 15 bases left in between. CDR3 bases: TGTGCCAGCAGTGGGGCCGGGGGCCGCGCTAACTATGGCTACACCTTC. It translates to CASSGAGGRANYGYTF.

V is TRBV4-1 and J is TRBJ1-2; D uncertain. Trimming took off 3 bases at V and 0 bases at J, with 20 bases between the two ends. The germline gives CDR1 MGHRA, CDR2 YSYEKL. This CDR3 has 18 amino acids. The CDR3 here is CASSHERARILTNYGYTF. CDR3 DNA sequence: TGCGCCAGCAGCCACGAGAGGGCACGCATATTAACTAACTATGGCTACACCTTC.

The J gene is TRBJ1-2, the V gene TRBV7-2; TRBD1 aligns across 9 bases. CDR3 size: 16 residues. Germline lookup yields CDR1 SGHTA and CDR2 FQGNSA. V lost 5 bases to trimming and J lost 1 base; unmatched junction nucleotides: 8. The CDR3 nucleotides read TGTGCCAGCAGCCCGCGGGACAGGGCCTTTAACTATGGCTACACCTTC. Its protein is CASSPRDRAFNYGYTF.

The chain recombines TRBV7-2 with TRBJ2-7; TRBD2 matches at 9 bases. The germline V gene has CDR1 SGHTA and CDR2 FQGNSA. There are 16 residues in the CDR3. V gave up 1 base and J gave up 6 bases; unmatched junction bases: 10. This chain's CDR3 is CASSLVGGGRASEQYF. CDR3 bases: TGTGCCAGCAGCTTAGTAGGGGGCGGGAGGGCCTCCGAGCAGTACTTC.

This clone was picked up a small number of times. The rearrangement links TRBV3-1 (or the pseudogene TRBV3-2) to TRBJ1-1, with TRBD1 as a possible D gene (6 bases). The germline V gene encodes CDR1 LGHDT and CDR2 YNNKEL (reference sequence). Trimming took 0 bases from V and 4 from J, leaving 18 bases between them. This CDR3 is 17 amino acids long. DNA of the CDR3: TGTGCCAGCAGCCAAGATAGACGCAGGGGCGGGGGCACTGAAGCTTTCTTT. Its translation: CASSQDRRRGGGTEAFF.

This rearrangement joins TRBV18 to TRBJ1-2; D unresolved. The CDR3 extends over 15 amino acids. The ends were cut back, 0 bases at V and 1 base at J, with 9 bases in the middle. CDR1 and CDR2 (germline): KGHSH, LQKENI. The CDR3 region is CASSPPYTFNYGYTF. The CDR3 DNA reads TGTGCCAGCTCACCACCGTATACATTTAACTATGGCTACACCTTC.

CDR3 in DNA: TGTGCCAGCAGCTTAGGGGTACAGGAAGAGACCCAGTACTTC. Translating gives CASSLGVQEETQYF. The chain employs TRBV7-2 and TRBJ2-5, with a possible D match to TRBD1 (5 bases). V was pared by 1 base and J by 3 bases, with 9 bases between. This CDR3 is 14 amino acids long. The germline CDR1 and CDR2 sequences are SGHTA and FQGNSA.

The chain links TRBV5-4 to TRBJ1-3; possible D gene TRBD1, 5 bases. Germline V gene lookup returns CDR1 SGHNT and CDR2 YYREEE (reference sequence). Trimming removed 2 bases from V and 2 bases from J, with 11 bases in between. The CDR3 sequence is 15 residues long. CDR3 residues: CASSLNLGAGNTIYF. DNA for the CDR3: TGTGCCAGCAGCTTAAATTTAGGGGCTGGAAACACCATATATTTT.

This clone was found once. For the CDR3, the DNA is TGTGCCAGCAGTCATCTACCGGGACATAGCACAGATACGCAGTATTTT. Protein: CASSHLPGHSTDTQYF. The chain joins TRBV28 to TRBJ2-3; a weak D match, TRBD1 (6 bases). The CDR3 runs to 16 residues. Germline lookup yields CDR1 MDHEN and CDR2 SYDVKM. Trimming shortened V by 5 bases and J by 0 bases, and 15 bases separated the two germline ends.

The chain uses TRBV19 and TRBJ1-2, with a tentative D call TRBD1 (5 bases). The V end was cut by 1 base, the J end by 2 bases, with 8 bases between. Germline-derived CDR1 and CDR2 are LNHDA and SQIVND (reference sequence). This CDR3 is 14 amino acids long. CDR3 sequence reads: CASSIAGPNYGYTF. As DNA, the CDR3 is TGTGCCAGTAGTATAGCAGGGCCCAACTATGGCTACACCTTC. Looking up the rest from reference TRBV19 and TRBJ1-2 gives the full variable domain: DGGITQSPKYLFRKEGQNVTLSCEQNLNHDAMYWYRQDPGQGLRLIYYSQIVNDFQKGDIAEGYSVSREKKESFPLTVTSAQKNPTAFYLCASSIAGPNYGYTFGSGTRLTVV.

The genes are TRBV11-1 and TRBJ2-5, with 7 bases that match TRBD1. V lost 5 bases, J lost 4 bases, and 10 bases stayed unmatched. Germline loops: CDR1 SGHAT, CDR2 FQDESV (reference sequence). The CDR3 loop spans 15 amino acids. CDR3 nucleotide sequence: TGTGCCAGCAGCGAAGTGACAGGGCTCCGAGAGACCCAGTACTTC. This encodes CASSEVTGLRETQYF.

The chain links TRBV28 to TRBJ2-7; D gene unclear. Per germline, CDR1 MDHEN and CDR2 SYDVKM. Trimming pared 4 bases from V and 2 bases from J, leaving 9 bases between. This CDR3 contains 13 residues. The CDR3 sequence is CASSSGRTYEQYF. The DNA of the CDR3 is TGTGCCAGCAGTTCCGGACGGACCTACGAGCAGTACTTC.

The rearrangement links TRBV7-9 to TRBJ2-7; 10 nucleotides agree with TRBD2. The CDR3 is made up of 15 amino acids. The germline gives CDR1 SEHNR, CDR2 FQNEAQ (reference sequence). Unmatched junction bases numbered 4, after V lost 1 base and J lost 4 bases. The CDR3: CASSLGGTSEYEQYF. DNA for the CDR3: TGTGCCAGCAGCTTAGGGGGGACTAGCGAGTACGAGCAGTACTTC.

A few counts support this clone. The rearrangement uses TRBV27 and TRBJ2-7, with a weak D call TRBD1 (5 bases). This CDR3 is 11 amino acids long. Germline V gene sequence: CDR1 MNHEY, CDR2 SMNVEV (reference sequence). V lost 6 bases, J lost 6 bases, and 9 bases lay in between. The CDR3 sequence: CASSSGFEQYF. CDR3 in DNA: TGTGCCAGCAGCTCAGGGTTCGAGCAGTACTTC.